A single sample gave rise to the 19 T cell receptor beta chains below, sequenced in a study of blood T cell repertoires in COVID-19 (dated by TCRdb to the early 2020s). The library was generated by the immunoSEQ multiplex PCR assay. TCRdb provides this immuneACCESS table in a form limited to in-frame rearrangements. Some clones are lacking; in checked studies, under half of them reflect an unresolved V gene, and why the rest are absent is not known. This sample has over 150,000 clones in its table, and 84% of those were observed once. The ten biggest clones cover roughly 15% of the sample. Sequencing was done on a sample of peripheral blood. Receptors originate from a man aged 18 to 30 with active or convalescent COVID-19.

The J gene is TRBJ2-3, the V gene TRBV6-4; 10 bases line up with TRBD2. CDR1 and CDR2 from the germline V gene are MRHNA and SNTAGT. J was trimmed by 6 bases and V by 0 bases; bases with no gene match: 6. This CDR3 contains 16 residues. In DNA, the CDR3 is TGTGCCAGCAGTGACTCAGCGGGAGGGTTGTTTGATACGCAGTATTTT. Translating it yields CASSDSAGGLFDTQYF.

The chain has TRBV27 and TRBJ2-7; D perhaps matches TRBD2 (7 bases). The germline gives CDR1 MNHEY, CDR2 SMNVEV (reference sequence). This CDR3 is 20 amino acids long. V was clipped by 0 bases and J by 0 bases, with 24 bases between them. CDR3 sequence reads: CASSLSGRLGGGLSSYEQYF. The CDR3 DNA is TGTGCCAGCAGTTTATCGGGCCGCTTAGGCGGGGGCTTATCCTCCTACGAGCAGTACTTC.

V usage is TRBV20-1 and J usage is TRBJ1-5; D unclear. The CDR3 runs to 14 residues. Per germline, CDR1 DFQATT and CDR2 SNEGSKA (reference sequence). Trimming took off 3 bases at V and 0 bases at J, with 9 bases between the two ends. The CDR3 DNA follows: TGCAGTGCTAGTGAATTCTATAGCAATCAGCCCCAGCATTTT. Protein product: CSASEFYSNQPQHF.

The gene calls are TRBV27 and TRBJ2-7; D possibly corresponds to TRBD2 (5 bases). V shed 5 bases and J shed 2 bases, with 16 bases lying between them. The CDR3 consists of 15 residues. Germline assignment: CDR1 MNHEY and CDR2 SMNVEV (reference sequence). The CDR3: CASSQPSLGTYEQYF. DNA for the CDR3: TGTGCCAGCAGTCAACCCTCACTAGGGACCTACGAGCAGTACTTC.

The rearrangement joins TRBV29-1 to TRBJ2-1, with a tentative D call TRBD2 (6 bases). The V end was cut by 0 bases, the J end by 6 bases, with 9 bases between. Germline CDR1 is SQVTM and CDR2 is ANQGSEA. The CDR3 consists of 13 residues. In nucleotides, the CDR3 is TGCAGCGTTGAAGATCTGGGGGGCAATGAGCAGTTCTTC. Translating it yields CSVEDLGGNEQFF.

This chain connects TRBV7-2 to TRBJ1-3; 7 bases are a match to TRBD1. With 3 bases clipped from V and 1 base from J, the junction kept 3 bases outside the gene matches. In germline, CDR1 is SGHTA, CDR2 FQGNSA. CDR3 size: 15 residues. The CDR3 here is CASSLHRGSGNTIYF. The CDR3 DNA follows: TGTGCCAGCAGCTTGCACAGGGGATCTGGAAACACCATATATTTT.

This sequence joins TRBV12-3 or TRBV12-4 and TRBJ2-1; 8 bases align to TRBD1. V dropped 6 bases and J dropped 8; count of bases not matched to a gene: 6. This CDR3 contains 13 residues. CDR3 residues: CASRTDRVDEQFF. The CDR3 DNA follows: TGTGCCAGCAGAACGGACAGGGTGGATGAGCAGTTCTTC.

The V and J genes are TRBV6-6 and TRBJ2-2; TRBD1 agrees at 7 bases. V shed 5 bases, J shed 4 bases, and the junction held 7 bases outside the gene matches. Germline V gene data show CDR1 as MNHNY and CDR2 as SVGAGI (reference sequence). The CDR3 totals 15 residues. CDR3: CASSNQGQSTGELFF. Here the CDR3 DNA reads TGTGCCAGCAGTAACCAGGGACAGAGCACCGGGGAGCTGTTTTTT.

This clone was recorded once. The chain carries TRBV2 and TRBJ2-7; 7 bases agree with TRBD2. This CDR3 region has 15 residues. The junction had 9 bases not matched to a gene; V was cut back by 2 bases and J by 5 bases. Looked up from germline, CDR1 is SNHLY and CDR2 is FYNNEI. This CDR3 reads CASSEMLTSRNEQYF. CDR3 DNA sequence: TGTGCCAGCAGTGAAATGTTGACTAGCCGAAACGAGCAGTACTTC.

This clone was detected only a few times. The V gene is TRBV9, the J gene TRBJ1-2; no definite D call. The CDR3 spans 15 residues. V was cut by 0 bases and J by 0 bases, with 9 bases left in between. The germline CDR1 and CDR2 sequences are SGDLS and YYNGEE. This chain's CDR3 is CASSVGVTANYGYTF. The CDR3 nucleotides read TGTGCCAGCAGCGTAGGGGTAACAGCTAACTATGGCTACACCTTC.

The chain employs TRBV10-3 and TRBJ1-2; 7 positions match TRBD1. This CDR3 has 15 residues. V was pared by 3 bases and J by 7 bases, with 11 bases of the junction left unmatched. The germline V gene has CDR1 ENHRY and CDR2 SYGVKD. The chain's CDR3 is CAISERGQRTIGYTF. The CDR3 DNA follows: TGTGCCATCAGTGAACGGGGACAGAGAACTATTGGCTACACCTTC.

The chain recombines TRBV6-6 with TRBJ2-7, with D possibly being TRBD2 (5 bases). Germline lookup yields CDR1 MNHNY and CDR2 SVGAGI (reference sequence). Trimming cost V 2 bases and J 6 bases, with 8 bases left between them. The length of the CDR3 is 12 residues. The CDR3 region has the DNA TGTGCCAGCAGTTACCGACTAAGCGAGCAGTACTTC. Translating it yields CASSYRLSEQYF.

The CDR3 region is CASTPDALRRGTQETQYF. CDR3 bases: TGTGCCAGCACCCCTGACGCCCTTCGGCGGGGGACCCAAGAGACCCAGTACTTC. The chain carries TRBV11-2 and TRBJ2-5; TRBD2 matches at 7 bases. V lost 7 bases and J lost 1; bases outside the gene matches: 18. The CDR3 contains 18 residues. CDR1 is SGHAT, CDR2 FQNNGV, per germline.

The chain combines TRBV18 with TRBJ2-2, with D unclear. Germline CDR1 is KGHSH and CDR2 is LQKENI. This CDR3 is built from 13 residues. The V end was cut by 3 bases, the J end by 4 bases, with 6 bases between. The CDR3 nucleotides are TGTGCCAGCTCACCGTCAGGCACCGGGGAGCTGTTTTTT. It yields the protein CASSPSGTGELFF.

A remark on this clone: Other DNA sequences in the sample encode the same CDR3. The V gene is TRBV30, the J gene TRBJ2-1, with 10 nucleotides matching TRBD2. Per germline, CDR1 GTSNPN and CDR2 SVGIG (reference sequence). J gave up 5 bases and V 0 bases, and 1 base lay outside the gene matches. The CDR3 runs 14 residues. In DNA form, the CDR3 reads TGTGCCTGGAGTGTAGGACTAGCGGACAATGAGCAGTTCTTC. Its protein product is CAWSVGLADNEQFF.

The V and J genes are TRBV6-5 and TRBJ2-7; D unresolved. The CDR3 extends over 12 amino acids. V gave up 4 bases and J gave up 4 bases, with 8 bases separating them. Germline CDR1 and CDR2: MNHEY and SVGAGI. This chain's CDR3 is CASSSSDYEQYF. DNA for the CDR3: TGTGCCAGCAGTTCATCAGATTACGAGCAGTACTTC.

The gene calls are TRBV9 and TRBJ1-3, with 10 bases lining up with TRBD1. Germline-derived CDR1 and CDR2 are SGDLS and YYNGEE. The J segment lost 3 bases and the V segment lost 2 bases, leaving 2 bases of the junction unmatched. CDR3 length: 15 residues. In DNA form, the CDR3 reads TGTGCCAGCAGCGTGGGACAGGGGATTGGAAACACCATATATTTT. This translates into CASSVGQGIGNTIYF.

The chain links TRBV6-1 to TRBJ2-7, with D maybe TRBD1 (6 bases). V was trimmed by 2 bases and J by 0 bases, leaving 11 bases between them. From germline, CDR1 is MNHNS and CDR2 SASEGT. This CDR3 region has 15 residues. Written as DNA, the CDR3 is TGTGCCAGCAGTGAACAGGGGTGGAGCTCCTACGAGCAGTACTTC. It specifies CASSEQGWSSYEQYF.

The chain employs TRBV7-9 and TRBJ2-7; the D is unclear. The germline V and J ends were trimmed by 3 bases and 2 bases, with 14 bases remaining between them. This CDR3 is built from 15 residues. Germline CDR1 is SEHNR and CDR2 is FQNEAQ (reference sequence). The CDR3 bases are TGTGCCAGCAGCTTGGGCAGTGCCTCAGCCTACGAGCAGTACTTC. Its protein is CASSLGSASAYEQYF. The full variable domain, completed using reference TRBV7-9 and TRBJ2-7, is DTGVSQNPRHKITKRGQNVTFRCDPISEHNRLYWYRQTLGQGPEFLTYFQNEAQLEKSRLLSDRFSAERPKGSFSTLEIQRTEQGDSAMYLCASSLGSASAYEQYFGPGTRLTVT.